Presented here are 31 T cell receptor beta chains from one specimen sequenced in a study of graft-versus-host responses after intestinal transplantation. The table came from immunoSEQ multiplex PCR; TCRdb's copy has only in-frame clones and leaves some out. The profile shows 100,000 to 120,000 clones, around 95% of them singletons. For these receptors, no antigen is known. The sample was unstimulated CD8+ T cells sorted from spleen or lymph node cells, taken before intestinal transplant. These receptors originate from a human donor who received an intestinal transplant.

The genes are TRBV6-1 and TRBJ2-7; D is ambiguous. V was pared by 4 bases and J by 2 bases, with 6 bases between. Per germline, CDR1 MNHNS and CDR2 SASEGT. This CDR3 region has 12 residues. CDR3: CASSVETYEQYF. Written as DNA, the CDR3 is TGTGCCAGCAGTGTGGAGACCTACGAGCAGTACTTC.

J is TRBJ2-5 and V is TRBV5-6; D tentatively fits TRBD1 or TRBD2 (5 bases each). This CDR3 contains 13 residues. Trimming took off 5 bases at V and 3 bases at J, with 11 bases between the two ends. CDR1 SGHDT and CDR2 YYEEEE come from the germline V gene. The CDR3, as DNA: TGTGCCAGCAGTGTGCAGGGAGAAGAGACCCAGTACTTC. It specifies CASSVQGEETQYF.

V gene TRBV28 combines with J gene TRBJ2-3, with 8 bases that match TRBD2. This CDR3 is 18 amino acids long. Trimming cost V 5 bases and J 4 bases; bases outside gene matches: 17. Germline CDR1 MDHEN, CDR2 SYDVKM. The CDR3 coding sequence is TGTGCCAGCAGTAGCGAGCGGGAGAACCCAACGGGCGCAGATACGCAGTATTTT. The encoded protein is CASSSERENPTGADTQYF. The entire variable domain, with the rest obtained from reference TRBV28 and TRBJ2-3, is as follows: DVKVTQSSRYLVKRTGEKVFLECVQDMDHENMFWYRQDPGLGLRLIYFSYDVKMKEKGDIPEGYSVSREKKERFSLILESASTNQTSMYLCASSSERENPTGADTQYFGPGTRLTVL.

V and J are TRBV30 and TRBJ1-3, with D unclear. Germline-derived CDR1 and CDR2 are GTSNPN and SVGIG (reference sequence). Trimming removed 3 bases at V and 9 bases at J, with 18 bases between. The CDR3 contains 14 residues. CDR3 sequence: CAWRTPTQRVTIYF. The CDR3 region has the DNA TGTGCCTGGAGAACCCCCACCCAACGGGTCACCATATATTTT.

The V gene is TRBV10-2, the J gene TRBJ2-7, with 12 bases lining up with TRBD2. V trimming: 0 bases; J trimming: 4 bases; junction bases outside the gene matches: 1. The CDR3 sequence is 15 residues long. Germline V gene data show CDR1 as WSHSY and CDR2 as SAAADI. The CDR3 protein is CASSESTSGSYEQYF. The CDR3 DNA sequence: TGCGCCAGCAGTGAGTCGACTAGCGGGAGTTACGAGCAGTACTTC.

This chain links TRBV28 with TRBJ2-7, with D perhaps assigned TRBD1 or TRBD2 (5 bases each). V gave up 5 bases and J gave up 2 bases, with 16 bases separating them. This CDR3 is built from 15 residues. CDR1 and CDR2 (germline): MDHEN, SYDVKM. As DNA, the CDR3 is TGTGCCAGCAGTCCTCTGGGGACCACTCCCTACGAGCAGTACTTC. This encodes CASSPLGTTPYEQYF.

The table lists this clone with a count of one. V gene TRBV9 combines with J gene TRBJ2-1, with 8 bases matching TRBD2. With 0 bases clipped from V and 4 bases from J, the junction kept 3 bases outside the gene matches. The length of the CDR3 is 15 residues. The germline V gene has CDR1 SGDLS and CDR2 YYNGEE. CDR3 bases: TGTGCCAGCAGCGTAGCCAGCGGGGGATACAATGAGCAGTTCTTC. Its translation is CASSVASGGYNEQFF.

The J gene is TRBJ2-7, the V gene TRBV14, with D tentatively TRBD1 (5 bases). Trimming stripped 3 bases from V and 5 bases from J, with 14 bases between. Per germline, CDR1 SGHDN and CDR2 FVKESK. The CDR3 extends over 14 amino acids. CDR3 sequence reads: CASSHTQGFHEQYF. The CDR3 DNA is TGTGCCAGCAGCCACACCCAGGGCTTCCACGAGCAGTACTTC.

V is TRBV29-1 and J is TRBJ2-7; D is possibly TRBD2 (5 bases). The CDR3 is 11 amino acids. The germline CDR1 and CDR2 sequences are SQVTM and ANQGSEA. V lost 6 bases and J 3 bases, leaving 9 bases between the germline ends. This chain's CDR3 is CSVGENYEQYF. CDR3 coding DNA: TGCAGCGTCGGGGAAAACTACGAGCAGTACTTC.

The chain joins TRBV19 to TRBJ2-7, with TRBD2 identical over 9 bases. Germline V gene lookup returns CDR1 LNHDA and CDR2 SQIVND (reference sequence). This CDR3 contains 14 residues. Trimming at V came to 4 bases and at J to 3 bases, leaving 4 bases not matched to a gene. CDR3 DNA sequence: TGTGCCAGTAGTACGCTAGCGGGAAGCTACGAGCAGTACTTC. Translated, it gives CASSTLAGSYEQYF. The full variable domain, rest sourced from reference TRBV19 and TRBJ2-7, is DGGITQSPKYLFRKEGQNVTLSCEQNLNHDAMYWYRQDPGQGLRLIYYSQIVNDFQKGDIAEGYSVSREKKESFPLTVTSAQKNPTAFYLCASSTLAGSYEQYFGPGTRLTVT.

This chain connects TRBV30 to TRBJ1-5; a weak D match, TRBD1 (6 bases). CDR3 size: 14 residues. The V end lost 2 bases, the J end lost 7 bases, and 15 bases lay between the germline ends. Germline lookup yields CDR1 GTSNPN and CDR2 SVGIG (reference sequence). For the CDR3, the DNA is TGTGCCTGGAGTAGCGGGGGGCCGGGACAGCCCCAGCATTTT. It is translated as CAWSSGGPGQPQHF.

The chain is built from TRBV9 and TRBJ2-3; 10 bases are shared with TRBD2. CDR1 is SGDLS and CDR2 is YYNGEE in the germline V gene. The CDR3 is 16 amino acids. With V trimmed by 0 bases and J by 3 bases, 4 bases remained unmatched. CDR3 residues: CASSVAGLAVTDTQYF. The CDR3 DNA follows: TGTGCCAGCAGCGTAGCTGGACTAGCGGTTACAGATACGCAGTATTTT.

This rearrangement joins TRBV27 to TRBJ1-1; D call uncertain. The CDR3 is 16 amino acids. V lost 1 base to trimming and J lost 1 base, with 13 bases between them. Germline CDR1 and CDR2: MNHEY and SMNVEV (reference sequence). The DNA of the CDR3 is TGTGCCAGCAGTTTATTAACCCTCAGTGGGAACACTGAAGCTTTCTTT. The encoded protein is CASSLLTLSGNTEAFF.

The gene calls are TRBV6-1 and TRBJ1-5, with 8 bases identical to TRBD1. The CDR3 length is 15 residues. Trimming at V came to 1 base and at J to 5 bases, leaving 4 bases not matched to a gene. Germline lookup yields CDR1 MNHNS and CDR2 SASEGT. The CDR3 sequence is CASSEEGQDYQPQHF. Written as DNA, the CDR3 is TGTGCCAGCAGTGAAGAGGGACAGGATTATCAGCCCCAGCATTTT.

This chain uses TRBV9 with TRBJ2-1; D call uncertain. The CDR3 consists of 13 residues. Germline CDR1 reads SGDLS; CDR2 reads YYNGEE. Trimming removed 0 bases from V and 8 bases from J, with 9 bases in between. CDR3 coding DNA: TGTGCCAGCAGCGTAGGCGATAGCTATGAGCAGTTCTTC. As protein: CASSVGDSYEQFF.

CDR3: CASSTWPDTQYF. The CDR3 DNA reads TGTGCCAGCAGCACTTGGCCGGATACGCAGTATTTT. The V call is TRBV11-2, the J call TRBJ2-3, with unresolved D. V was shortened by 5 bases and J by 6 bases, with 9 bases between the two germline ends. Per the germline V gene, CDR1 is SGHAT and CDR2 is FQNNGV. CDR3 size: 12 residues.

This clone is a singleton in its sample. The rearrangement links TRBV27 to TRBJ2-1, with D possibly matching TRBD2 (6 bases). CDR3 length equals 13 residues. Trimming stripped 5 bases from V and 9 bases from J, with 14 bases between. Germline CDR1 reads MNHEY; CDR2 reads SMNVEV (reference sequence). The CDR3 sequence: CASSPTTSVEQFF. CDR3 nucleotide sequence: TGTGCCAGCAGTCCCACGACTAGTGTTGAGCAGTTCTTC.

In its sample, this clone was seen once. CDR3 nucleotides: TGTGCCAGCAGTTTATCCCAAGGCACTGAAGCTTTCTTT. The encoded protein is CASSLSQGTEAFF. The rearrangement joins TRBV28 to TRBJ1-1; the D is unclear. The germline gives CDR1 MDHEN, CDR2 SYDVKM. Trimming pared 1 base from V and 4 bases from J, leaving 7 bases between. The CDR3 is made up of 13 amino acids.

The chain recombines TRBV5-1 with TRBJ2-1; TRBD2 is a possible D gene (6 bases). The CDR3 loop spans 18 amino acids. Germline V CDR1 and CDR2: SGHRS, YFSETQ. V was trimmed by 2 bases and J by 6 bases, leaving 24 bases between them. The CDR3 sequence is CASSFLSGTVLGGNEQFF. In DNA form, the CDR3 reads TGCGCCAGCAGCTTTCTGTCCGGGACTGTGCTTGGGGGCAATGAGCAGTTCTTC.

The gene calls are TRBV4-1 and TRBJ1-1; D is uncertain. The ends were cut back, 4 bases at V and 11 bases at J, with 17 bases in the middle. The CDR3 is 13 residues long. Germline values: CDR1 MGHRA, CDR2 YSYEKL. The DNA of the CDR3 is TGCGCCAGCAGCCTCGCCGTCGACCGTTTGGCTTTCTTT. Translated, it gives CASSLAVDRLAFF.

J is TRBJ1-3 and V is TRBV5-1, with 7 bases fitting TRBD1. From germline, CDR1 is SGHRS and CDR2 YFSETQ. The trim removed 0 bases at V and 1 base at J, leaving 4 bases unmatched. This CDR3 has 16 residues. The CDR3 region is CASSLAPGGSGNTIYF. In nucleotides, the CDR3 is TGCGCCAGCAGCTTGGCACCAGGGGGATCTGGAAACACCATATATTTT. The entire variable domain, with the rest obtained from reference TRBV5-1 and TRBJ1-3, is as follows: KAGVTQTPRYLIKTRGQQVTLSCSPISGHRSVSWYQQTPGQGLQFLFEYFSETQRNKGNFPGRFSGRQFSNSRSEMNVSTLELGDSALYLCASSLAPGGSGNTIYFGEGSWLTVV.

The chain has TRBV19 and TRBJ1-1; D is uncertain. Germline CDR1 and CDR2: LNHDA and SQIVND (reference sequence). The V gene lost 5 bases and the J gene lost 5 bases, with 12 bases spanning the gap. CDR3 length: 13 residues. The CDR3 nucleotides are TGTGCCAGTAGTCCCTGGACCGGTACTGAAGCTTTCTTT. It is translated as CASSPWTGTEAFF.

This rearrangement joins TRBV2 to TRBJ2-7, with 10 positions matching TRBD1. The CDR3 contains 15 residues. Germline V CDR1 and CDR2: SNHLY, FYNNEI. Trimming removed 3 bases from V and 2 bases from J; junction bases left unmatched: 4. CDR3: CASSDPGQGPYEQYF. CDR3 sequence (DNA): TGTGCCAGCAGTGATCCGGGACAGGGGCCCTACGAGCAGTACTTC.

The CDR3 region has the DNA TGTGCCAGCAGCGGTACCGGGACAGAAAATTCACCCCTCCACTTT. Protein sequence: CASSGTGTENSPLHF. The rearrangement links TRBV7-9 to TRBJ1-6; 7 positions match TRBD1. The CDR3 extends over 15 amino acids. CDR1 is SEHNR, CDR2 FQNEAQ, per germline (reference sequence). With 5 bases clipped from V and 7 bases from J, the junction kept 8 bases outside the gene matches.

This clone occurred once. The rearrangement uses TRBV5-1 and TRBJ2-2; D gene uncertain. The V end lost 1 base, the J end lost 5 bases, and 12 bases lay between the germline ends. Germline V lookup: CDR1 SGHRS, CDR2 YFSETQ. The CDR3 has 15 residues. The CDR3 DNA sequence: TGCGCCAGCAGCTTGAGTATTTTAGAAACCGGGGAGCTGTTTTTT. It codes for CASSLSILETGELFF.

The chain is built from TRBV11-2 and TRBJ2-7; tentatively, D is TRBD2 (5 bases). The CDR3 contains 12 residues. Trimming pared 1 base from V and 7 bases from J, leaving 8 bases between. Germline V gives CDR1 SGHAT, CDR2 FQNNGV. The CDR3 region is CASSLGEGEQYF. In nucleotides, the CDR3 is TGTGCCAGCAGCTTAGGAGAGGGTGAGCAGTACTTC. Full variable domain (rest looked up from reference TRBV11-2 and TRBJ2-7): EAGVAQSPRYKIIEKRQSVAFWCNPISGHATLYWYQQILGQGPKLLIQFQNNGVVDDSQLPKDRFSAERLKGVDSTLKIQPAKLEDSAVYLCASSLGEGEQYFGPGTRLTVT.

The V and J genes are TRBV27 and TRBJ1-1, with D possibly matching TRBD1 (5 bases). Trimming removed 8 bases from V and 1 base from J, with 17 bases in between. This CDR3 has 15 residues. CDR1 is MNHEY and CDR2 is SMNVEV in the germline V gene (reference sequence). The CDR3 sequence is CASRYVGAGNTEAFF. CDR3 DNA: TGTGCCAGCCGTTATGTTGGGGCCGGGAACACTGAAGCTTTCTTT.

This clone has more than one count but fewer than ten. The V gene is TRBV6-5, the J gene TRBJ2-7; D call uncertain. The V gene's germline CDR1 is MNHEY and CDR2 SVGAGI. This CDR3 has 11 residues. V was shortened by 7 bases and J by 0 bases, with 4 bases between the two germline ends. CDR3 nucleotide sequence: TGTGCCAGCACAGACTCCTACGAGCAGTACTTC. Protein: CASTDSYEQYF.

J is TRBJ2-2 and V is TRBV29-1, with D perhaps given as TRBD1 or TRBD2 (5 bases each). Trimming removed 6 bases from V and 4 bases from J, with 12 bases in between. The CDR3 loop spans 13 amino acids. Germline lookup yields CDR1 SQVTM and CDR2 ANQGSEA. This CDR3 is CSVQGRGTGELFF. CDR3 DNA sequence: TGCAGCGTCCAGGGACGCGGCACCGGGGAGCTGTTTTTT.

This clone was seen a single time. CDR3 sequence (DNA): TGTGCCAGCAGTGTGGACAGGGACGGCAATCAGCCCCAGCATTTT. Its protein is CASSVDRDGNQPQHF. J is TRBJ1-5 and V is TRBV2; 8 bases align to TRBD1. The CDR3 length is 15 residues. Germline values: CDR1 SNHLY, CDR2 FYNNEI. V dropped 4 bases and J dropped 2; count of bases not matched to a gene: 4.

This sequence joins TRBV5-1 and TRBJ2-3; D is undetermined. Germline V gene sequence: CDR1 SGHRS, CDR2 YFSETQ. The CDR3 spans 13 residues. Trimming pared 4 bases from V and 0 bases from J, leaving 6 bases between. The CDR3 bases are TGCGCCAGCAGCCAGGAGAGCACAGATACGCAGTATTTT. This encodes CASSQESTDTQYF.